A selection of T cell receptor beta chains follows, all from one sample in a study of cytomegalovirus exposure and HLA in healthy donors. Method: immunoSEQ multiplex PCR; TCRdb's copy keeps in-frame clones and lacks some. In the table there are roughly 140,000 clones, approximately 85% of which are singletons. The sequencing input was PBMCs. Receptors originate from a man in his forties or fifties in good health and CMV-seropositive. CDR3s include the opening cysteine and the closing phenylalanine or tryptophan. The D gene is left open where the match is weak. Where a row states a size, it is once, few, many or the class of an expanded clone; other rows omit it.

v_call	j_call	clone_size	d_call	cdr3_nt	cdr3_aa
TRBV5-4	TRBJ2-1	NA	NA	TGTGCCAGCAGCCAGCAAAAAGAGACAAGTATCAATGAGCAGTTCTTC	CASSQQKETSINEQFF
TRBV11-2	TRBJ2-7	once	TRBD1	TGTGCCAGCAGCTTAGGAGGACAGGGAGGCCGCGAGCAGTACTTC	CASSLGGQGGREQYF
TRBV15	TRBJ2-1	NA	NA	TGTGCCACCGGGCGGGACTACAATGAGCAGTTCTTC	CATGRDYNEQFF
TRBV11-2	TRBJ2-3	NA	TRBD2	TGTGCCAGCAGCTTAGGCTTGCGGGAGTTAGATACGCAGTATTTT	CASSLGLRELDTQYF
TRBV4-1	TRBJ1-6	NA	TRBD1	TGCGCCAGCAGCCAAGCGGACAGGGGGCCTCTTCTGGGCGGTTGGACATCACCCCTCCACTTT	CASSQADRGPLLGGWTSPLHF
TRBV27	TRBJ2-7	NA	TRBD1	TGTGCCAGCAGGTCAGGGGGCCGGTACGAGCAGTACTTC	CASRSGGRYEQYF
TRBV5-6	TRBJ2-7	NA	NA	TGTGCCAGCAGCTCAGGGGTAGAGCAGTACTTC	CASSSGVEQYF
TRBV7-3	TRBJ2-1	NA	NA	TGTGCCAGCAGCCCTGCGGCCTCCTACAATGAGCAGTTCTTC	CASSPAASYNEQFF
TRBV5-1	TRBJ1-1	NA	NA	TGCGCCAGCAGCTTCGGGGGGGGTAGTGACACTGAAGCTTTCTTT	CASSFGGGSDTEAFF
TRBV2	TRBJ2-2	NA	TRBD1	TGTGCCAGCAGTGAAGCGTCAGGGGGCATCGGGGAGCTGTTTTTT	CASSEASGGIGELFF